A selection of T cell receptor beta chains follows, all from one sample in a study of cytomegalovirus exposure and HLA in healthy donors. Profiling relied on immunoSEQ multiplex PCR, and the TCRdb table lists in-frame clones only, not all of them. The table lists roughly 120,000 clones, around 78% of them singletons. The specimen sequenced was PBMCs. These receptors originate from a man aged 60-69 years in good health and CMV-seropositive. The CDR3 runs from the conserved cysteine through the conserved F or W. D genes are given only for firm matches. A clone size is listed for some rows: how often the clone was seen (once, few, many), or a class if it is expanded.

TRBJ2-1 TRBV5-1 . TRBD1 TGCGCCAGCAGCTTGGGGGACAGCTCCAATGAGCAGTTCTTC CASSLGDSSNEQFF
TRBJ2-5 TRBV28 . TRBD2 TGTGCCAGCAGTCTCGGGGGGCTAGCGGGTACCCAAGAGACCCAGTACTTC CASSLGGLAGTQETQYF
TRBJ2-6 TRBV28 . . TGTGCCAGCAGTTTGGCAGGCTCTGGGGCCAACGTCCTGACTTTC CASSLAGSGANVLTF
TRBJ2-1 TRBV27 . TRBD1 TGTGCCAGCAGTTGGATCAACTCGGGACAGGGTTCCTACAATGAGCAGTTCTTC CASSWINSGQGSYNEQFF
TRBJ1-1 TRBV5-6 once . TGTGCCAGCAGCTCGATGGGACTCCAGAACACTGAAGCTTTCTTT CASSSMGLQNTEAFF
TRBJ2-1 TRBV19 . TRBD1 TGTGCCAGTACCCCGGACAGGGGTAATGAGCAGTTCTTC CASTPDRGNEQFF
TRBJ1-5 TRBV5-4 once . TGTGCCAGCAGCTTGGACAGAAATCAGCCCCAGCATTTT CASSLDRNQPQHF
TRBJ1-4 TRBV27 . . TGTGCCAGCAGTGCGGACTGGACGGAAAAACTGTTTTTT CASSADWTEKLFF
TRBJ1-2 TRBV2 . . TGTGCCAGCAGTGGCCCCGGAGATTATGGCTACACCTTC CASSGPGDYGYTF
TRBJ2-3 TRBV4-1 . TRBD1 TGCGCCAGCAGCCAGGCATATCAAGGACAGGGGGTGAAAGATACGCAGTATTTT CASSQAYQGQGVKDTQYF
TRBJ1-2 TRBV30 . . TGTGCCTGGAAAATACAGGGTGATAGCTATGGCTACACCTTC CAWKIQGDSYGYTF
TRBJ1-3 TRBV5-8 . TRBD1 TGTGCCAGCAGCTTGGACAGGGGAGCTGGAAACACCATATATTTT CASSLDRGAGNTIYF
TRBJ1-2 TRBV28 . . TGTGCCAGCAGTGGCATAGAGGGCTATGGCTACACCTTC CASSGIEGYGYTF
TRBJ2-1 TRBV11-3 once . TGTGCCAGCAGCGTACGGGTTAGCTCCTACAATGAGCAGTTCTTC CASSVRVSSYNEQFF
TRBJ1-3 TRBV6-1 . . TGTGCCAGCAGTGAATACAGGGAGGGAAACACCATATATTTT CASSEYREGNTIYF
TRBJ2-7 TRBV7-3 . TRBD2 TGTGCCAGCAGCGCAAGCGGGGGTGGACCCTACGAGCAGTACTTC CASSASGGGPYEQYF
TRBJ1-2 TRBV19 . . TGTGCCAGTAGTGTGAACGATCTTCTAGTCTATGGCTACACCTTC CASSVNDLLVYGYTF
TRBJ2-1 TRBV5-1 . . TGCGCCAGCAGCCGCGTCTTGGGTGGGTTGGCGGGCAATGAGCAGTTCTTC CASSRVLGGLAGNEQFF
TRBJ2-1 TRBV6-5 . . TGTGCCAGCAGTACCTCTATCCGCTTGAGGAATGAGCAGTTCTTC CASSTSIRLRNEQFF
TRBJ2-5 TRBV29-1 . TRBD2 TGCGCAAGGGGTAGTAGCGGGGGGGCAGAGACCCAGTACTTC CARGSSGGAETQYF
TRBJ2-2 TRBV27 . . TGTGCCAGCAGTCCTGCCCCGTTCACCCTAAACACCGGGGAGCTGTTTTTT CASSPAPFTLNTGELFF
TRBJ1-5 TRBV5-6 few TRBD1 TGTGCCAGCAGCGCTCGGAGACAGGGCGGTCAGCCCCAGCATTTT CASSARRQGGQPQHF
TRBJ2-1 TRBV11-2 . TRBD2 TGTGCCAGCAGACGCGGGGGGGGCTACAATGAGCAGTTCTTC CASRRGGGYNEQFF
TRBJ1-4 TRBV7-9 . TRBD1 TGTGCCAGCAGCCCCCTAACGGAGGGGGCGCGGGAATCGGAAAAACTGTTTTTT CASSPLTEGARESEKLFF
TRBJ1-6 TRBV18 . . TGTGCCAGCTCACCATCCGGTCAGGGGAATTCACCCCTCCACTTT CASSPSGQGNSPLHF
TRBJ2-6 TRBV5-1 . TRBD2 TGCGCCAGCAGCTTGGGACTAGCGAACTCTGGGGCCAACGTCCTGACTTTC CASSLGLANSGANVLTF
TRBJ2-3 TRBV9 once . TGTGCCAGCAGCGTAGGGCGGGGTCGACCAGATACGCAGTATTTT CASSVGRGRPDTQYF
TRBJ2-4 TRBV27 . . TGTGCCAGCAGTCCCCTAGCCAAAAACATTCAGTACTTC CASSPLAKNIQYF
TRBJ1-1 TRBV5-1 . . TGCGCCAGCAGCTTGGAGCCGAACGTCGTGAACACTGAAGCTTTCTTT CASSLEPNVVNTEAFF
TRBJ2-5 TRBV5-1 . TRBD2 TGCGCCAGCAGAAACCCTAGCGGCCAAGAGACCCAGTACTTC CASRNPSGQETQYF
TRBJ2-3 TRBV5-1 . . TGCGCCAGCAGCCCAGGGGCCCCTGCGGATACGCAGTATTTT CASSPGAPADTQYF
TRBJ2-1 TRBV7-8 few TRBD1 TGTGCCAGCAGCATAAGGGACAGACGAGAGCAGTTCTTC CASSIRDRREQFF
TRBJ2-1 TRBV7-9 once . TGTGCCAGCAGCTTAAACCGAGACAATGAGCAGTTCTTC CASSLNRDNEQFF
TRBJ2-3 TRBV11-2 . . TGTGCCAGCAGAGAAACACAGAGGGGGTCCAACACAGATACGCAGTATTTT CASRETQRGSNTDTQYF
TRBJ1-2 TRBV2 . TRBD1 TGTGCCAGCAGTGGACGGACAGGGAACTATGGCTACACCTTC CASSGRTGNYGYTF
TRBJ1-1 TRBV5-1 . . TGCGCCAGCAGCTTGGACAGTATGAACACTGAAGCTTTCTTT CASSLDSMNTEAFF
TRBJ1-6 TRBV25-1 . . TGTGCCAGCAGTGAGGGAGGGGTGTCCTATAATTCACCCCTCCACTTT CASSEGGVSYNSPLHF
TRBJ1-1 TRBV5-8 few . TGTGCCAGCAGCTTGTTCGGGGGGGAGACTGAAGCTTTCTTT CASSLFGGETEAFF
TRBJ1-3 TRBV30 . . TGTGCCTTGAAGGGGGGGCCTCTGGAGGTAGCGGACACCATATATTTT CALKGGPLEVADTIYF
TRBJ1-5 TRBV6-1 . TRBD1 TGTGCCAGCAGGGAGACAGGGGGAGATCAGCCCCAGCATTTT CASRETGGDQPQHF
TRBJ2-3 TRBV5-1 . . TGCGCCAGCAGTTCTGACGCGGGGCTATCAGATACGCAGTATTTT CASSSDAGLSDTQYF
TRBJ1-5 TRBV28 once . TGTGCCAGCAGTTTAGTTAGTCAGCCCCAGCATTTT CASSLVSQPQHF
TRBJ1-2 TRBV5-1 . . TGCGCCAGCAGCTTGGGGACAGACACTAACTATGGCTACACCTTC CASSLGTDTNYGYTF
TRBJ2-2 TRBV10-2 . TRBD1 TGCGCCAGCAGCTTTTCCGGGACAGGCAACACCGGGGAGCTGTTTTTT CASSFSGTGNTGELFF
TRBJ1-5 TRBV30 . TRBD1 TGTGCCTGGAGCACAGGGGACCATCAGCCCCAGCATTTT CAWSTGDHQPQHF
TRBJ1-5 TRBV6-5 few . TGTGCCAGCAGTTTCGACAGGAACAATCAGCCCCAGCATTTT CASSFDRNNQPQHF
TRBJ2-3 TRBV7-9 . TRBD2 TGTGCCAGCAGCTTAGCGCTAGCGGGGGTGAGCACAGATACGCAGTATTTT CASSLALAGVSTDTQYF
TRBJ2-3 TRBV2 . . TGTGCCAGCACACAGGGATACACAGATACGCAGTATTTT CASTQGYTDTQYF
TRBJ1-2 TRBV28 . . TGTGCCAGCAGTCCGGTGGGCCCTCATCGTGGCTACACCTTC CASSPVGPHRGYTF
TRBJ1-1 TRBV5-6 . . TGTGCCAGCAGCTTTTTCATGAACACTGAAGCTTTCTTT CASSFFMNTEAFF
TRBJ2-7 TRBV18 . TRBD1 TGTGCCAGCTCACCGGGGACAGGGGCAACCTACGAGCAGTACTTC CASSPGTGATYEQYF
TRBJ1-3 TRBV6-5 few . TGTGCCAGCAGTCGGGATTTCGGTGGAAACACCATATATTTT CASSRDFGGNTIYF
TRBJ2-7 TRBV9 . . TGTGCCAGCAGTCTAAAGAGCGGGGACATCGCCTACGAGCAGTACTTC CASSLKSGDIAYEQYF